This T cell receptor (beta chain) appears in the sequencing data of a study of blood T cell repertoires in COVID-19. The CDR3 contains 14 residues. Germline CDR1 reads GTSNPN; CDR2 reads SVGIG (reference sequence). V lost 5 bases, J lost 3 bases, and 9 bases stayed unmatched. The protocol was immunoSEQ multiplex PCR, while the TCRdb copy is restricted to in-frame clones and leaves out a portion. This sample has approximately 110,000 clones; less than 75% occur once, and the top ten carry around 0.9%. The chain has TRBV30 and TRBJ1-1; the match to TRBD1 covers 7 bases. The sequencing input was peripheral blood. This clonotype was obtained from a human donor with acute or convalescent COVID-19. The donor label of this sample is uncertain. CDR3 DNA: TGTGCCTGGCCGGGACAGACATACTACACTGAAGCTTTCTTT. Its protein product is CAWPGQTYYTEAFF.